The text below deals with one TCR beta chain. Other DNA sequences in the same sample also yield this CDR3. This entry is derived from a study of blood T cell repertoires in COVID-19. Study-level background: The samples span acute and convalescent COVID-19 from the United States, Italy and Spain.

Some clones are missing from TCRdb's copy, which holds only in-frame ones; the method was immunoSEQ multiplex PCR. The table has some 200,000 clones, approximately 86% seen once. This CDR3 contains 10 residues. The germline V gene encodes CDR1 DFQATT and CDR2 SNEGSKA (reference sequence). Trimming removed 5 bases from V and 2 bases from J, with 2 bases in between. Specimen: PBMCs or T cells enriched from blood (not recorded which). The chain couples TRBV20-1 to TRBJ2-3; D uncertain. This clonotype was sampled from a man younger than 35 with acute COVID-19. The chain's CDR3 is CSAYTDTQYF. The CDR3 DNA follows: TGCAGTGCTTACACAGATACGCAGTATTTT.